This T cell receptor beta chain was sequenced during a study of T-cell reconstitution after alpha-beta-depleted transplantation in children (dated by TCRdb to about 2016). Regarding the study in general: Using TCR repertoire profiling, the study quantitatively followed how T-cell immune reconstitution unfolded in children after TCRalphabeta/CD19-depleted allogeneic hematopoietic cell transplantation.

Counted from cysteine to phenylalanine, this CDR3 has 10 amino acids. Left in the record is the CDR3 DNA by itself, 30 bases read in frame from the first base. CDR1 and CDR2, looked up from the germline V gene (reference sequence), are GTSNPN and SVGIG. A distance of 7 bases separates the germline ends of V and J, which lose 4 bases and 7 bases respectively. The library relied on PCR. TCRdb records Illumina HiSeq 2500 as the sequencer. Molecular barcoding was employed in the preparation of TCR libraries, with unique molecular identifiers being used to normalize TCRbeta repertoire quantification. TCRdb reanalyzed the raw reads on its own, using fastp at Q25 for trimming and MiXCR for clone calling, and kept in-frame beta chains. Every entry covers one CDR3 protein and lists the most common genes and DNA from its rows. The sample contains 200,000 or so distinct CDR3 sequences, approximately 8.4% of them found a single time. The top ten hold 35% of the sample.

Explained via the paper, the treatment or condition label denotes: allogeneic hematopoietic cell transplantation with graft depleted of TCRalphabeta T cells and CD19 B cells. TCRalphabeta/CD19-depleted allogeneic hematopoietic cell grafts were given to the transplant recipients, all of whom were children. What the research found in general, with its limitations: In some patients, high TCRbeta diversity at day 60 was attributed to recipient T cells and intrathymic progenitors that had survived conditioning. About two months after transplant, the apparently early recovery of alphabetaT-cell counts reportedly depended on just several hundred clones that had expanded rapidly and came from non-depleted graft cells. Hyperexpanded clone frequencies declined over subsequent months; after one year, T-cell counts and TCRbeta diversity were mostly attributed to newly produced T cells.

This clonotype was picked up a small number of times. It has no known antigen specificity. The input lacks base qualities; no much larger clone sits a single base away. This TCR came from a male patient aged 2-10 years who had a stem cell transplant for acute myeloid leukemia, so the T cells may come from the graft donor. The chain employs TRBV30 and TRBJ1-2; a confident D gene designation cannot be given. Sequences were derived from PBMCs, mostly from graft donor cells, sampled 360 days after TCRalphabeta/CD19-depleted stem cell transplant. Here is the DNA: TGTGCCTGGAAGTCCTCTGGCTACACCTTC. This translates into CAWKSSGYTF.